The clone carrying this T cell receptor (beta chain) was seen many times. Its matching antigen is unknown. Germline CDR1 and CDR2: MNHNY and SVGAGI (reference sequence). CDR3 size: 13 residues. V lost 7 bases and J lost 4; bases outside the gene matches: 4. This entry belongs to a study of blood T cells in healthy people across ages. Study-wide results and caveats: CMV status of donors was not determined, possibly confounding expanded clonotype changes.

Through a sample-barcoded 5' primer and a J-beta primer mix, a second PCR was run for roughly 6 to 11 cycles. Each CDR3 protein gets one entry after TCRdb re-called the 5' RACE reads with MiXCR. Among 750,000 to 950,000 distinct CDR3 sequences listed, 50% to 65% were seen once. This clonotype was obtained from an older man in good health. Sequences were obtained from blood. This chain connects TRBV6-6 to TRBJ2-7, with 10 bases matching TRBD1. The CDR3 nucleotides read TGTGCCAGCACTGGACAGGGGGTATACGAGCAGTACTTC. Its translation is CASTGQGVYEQYF.